The present TCR beta chain was sequenced within a study of blood T cell repertoires in COVID-19. In the study's own analysis: Amplification of reference gene primers provided the estimated nucleated cell counts. Only in-frame clones appear in the TCRdb table, and some are missing; sequencing was by immunoSEQ multiplex PCR. The V and J calls and the clone size are those of that table, but D and trimming were determined from the DNA. The sample records roughly 370,000 clones, more than 75% being singletons. Study members were between about 18 and 95 years old and lived in 20 to 30 US regions. Germline V gene data show CDR1 as KGHSH and CDR2 as LQKENI. The CDR3 consists of 12 residues. V shed 5 bases, J shed 5 bases, and the junction held 2 bases outside the gene matches.

The TCR sequence derives from a woman aged 50 to 60 who had recovered from COVID-19. The source material was PBMCs or T cells enriched from blood (not recorded which). V gene TRBV18 combines with J gene TRBJ1-1; 7 nucleotides line up with TRBD1. The CDR3 is CASSTQGTEAFF. The CDR3 DNA reads as TGTGCCAGCTCAACACAGGGGACTGAAGCTTTCTTT.